This note documents a single T cell receptor (beta chain) sequence. What it recognizes is unknown. This specimen belongs to a study of T cell responses to AZD1222 COVID-19 vaccine. Whole-study findings and limits: When two AZD1222 doses had been given, Spike-specific TCR breadth and depth rose.

V was pared by 5 bases and J by 6 bases, with 19 bases between. Per germline, CDR1 LNHNV and CDR2 YYDKDF (reference sequence). The CDR3 has 15 amino acids. Some clones are missing from TCRdb's copy, which holds only in-frame ones; the method was immunoSEQ multiplex PCR. This sample has 90,000 to 150,000 clones; 87% occur once, and the top ten carry approximately 2.6%. This chain joins TRBV15 and TRBJ1-2, with D uncertain. Sequenced material: peripheral blood, taken 28 days after the second AZD1222 dose. The sequence was obtained from an adult who received the AZD1222 COVID-19 vaccine. The DNA of the CDR3 is TGTGCCACCAGCCGCCCCGGTGTCCGGGTACATGGCTACACCTTC. This translates into CATSRPGVRVHGYTF.